This T cell receptor beta chain comes out of a study of T cells after yellow fever vaccination. The study's findings and limits: A large majority of primary-vaccination clones showed up again after the booster (roughly 96% CD4, around 88% CD8).

The germline V gene has CDR1 SGHDT and CDR2 YYEEEE. CDR3 size: 12 residues. V was cut by 1 base and J by 5 bases, with 6 bases left in between. Each CDR3 protein is one row after TCRdb ran MiXCR on the 5' RACE reads. The table has 350,000 or so distinct CDR3 sequences, around 8.1% seen once; the top ten hold 17%. This clonotype was counted between two and nine times. The antigen is undetermined. This TCR was sampled from a man between 18 and 35 years old who received the YFV17D yellow fever vaccine. Sample: PBMCs, taken 45 days after the first yellow fever vaccination. This chain joins TRBV5-6 and TRBJ1-2; D unresolved. The CDR3 here is CASSLKEYGYTF. CDR3 DNA sequence: TGTGCCAGCAGCTTGAAAGAATATGGCTACACCTTC.